Shown below are 17 T cell receptor beta chains from a single sample sequenced in a study of control samples from healthy donors and cancer patients. Measured with immunoSEQ multiplex PCR; TCRdb has only the in-frame clones, and not every one. The sample contains about 250,000 clones, 82% of which appear only once. The sample comprised PBMCs. These receptors all stem from a woman aged 60 to 75 with lung cancer.

V gene TRBV18 combines with J gene TRBJ1-3; D not resolved. V lost 0 bases, J lost 3 bases, and 9 bases lay in between. CDR3 length: 15 residues. Per the germline V gene, CDR1 is KGHSH and CDR2 is LQKENI. The CDR3 nucleotides are TGTGCCAGCTCACCACCGAACGACTATGGAAACACCATATATTTT. Translating it yields CASSPPNDYGNTIYF.

CDR3 residues: CASSPRASGDQPQHF. CDR3 bases: TGTGCCAGCTCACCACGGGCGTCAGGGGACCAGCCCCAGCATTTT. This chain links TRBV18 with TRBJ1-5; tentative D call: TRBD1 (6 bases). Germline assignment: CDR1 KGHSH and CDR2 LQKENI. This CDR3 spans 15 amino acids. The germline V and J ends were trimmed by 1 base and 7 bases, with 14 bases remaining between them.

The gene calls are TRBV28 and TRBJ2-5; TRBD1 or TRBD2 may be the D gene (5 bases each). CDR1 and CDR2 from the germline V gene are MDHEN and SYDVKM. CDR3 length equals 12 residues. The V end was cut by 4 bases, the J end by 7 bases, with 10 bases between. This CDR3 is CASSWGSGTQYF. In DNA form, the CDR3 reads TGTGCCAGCAGTTGGGGGAGCGGGACCCAGTACTTC.

The genes are TRBV7-8 and TRBJ2-2, with TRBD2 as a possible D gene (6 bases). Per germline, CDR1 SGHVS and CDR2 FQNEAQ. The CDR3 covers 15 residues. V was clipped by 2 bases and J by 5 bases, with 12 bases between them. CDR3 loop: CASSLRSEGTGELFF. The CDR3 coding sequence is TGTGCCAGCAGCTTAAGATCGGAGGGGACCGGGGAGCTGTTTTTT. Full variable domain (remainder filled in from reference TRBV7-8 and TRBJ2-2): GAGVSQSPRYKVAKRGQDVALRCDPISGHVSLFWYQQALGQGPEFLTYFQNEAQLDKSGLPSDRFFAERPEGSVSTLKIQRTQQEDSAVYLCASSLRSEGTGELFFGEGSRLTVL.

This clone was detected only once. The genes are TRBV19 and TRBJ2-1; 7 bases fit TRBD2. Trimming cost V 5 bases and J 4 bases; bases outside gene matches: 5. The CDR3 length is 14 residues. Germline loops: CDR1 LNHDA, CDR2 SQIVND (reference sequence). CDR3 protein: CASSSSGGYNEQFF. CDR3 in DNA: TGTGCCAGTAGTTCATCGGGAGGTTACAATGAGCAGTTCTTC. The whole variable domain, remainder taken from reference TRBV19 and TRBJ2-1, is DGGITQSPKYLFRKEGQNVTLSCEQNLNHDAMYWYRQDPGQGLRLIYYSQIVNDFQKGDIAEGYSVSREKKESFPLTVTSAQKNPTAFYLCASSSSGGYNEQFFGPGTRLTVL.

The chain links TRBV5-1 to TRBJ2-1; 7 bases agree with TRBD2. The V and J ends lost 0 bases and 6 bases, in that order; junction bases with no gene match: 6. Per germline, CDR1 SGHRS and CDR2 YFSETQ. The CDR3 loop spans 15 amino acids. As DNA, the CDR3 is TGCGCCAGCAGCTTGGCCGTGACTAGCATCAATGAGCAGTTCTTC. It is translated as CASSLAVTSINEQFF.

The chain has TRBV27 and TRBJ2-7; 9 bases are shared with TRBD1. Per germline, CDR1 MNHEY and CDR2 SMNVEV (reference sequence). The CDR3 has 16 residues. The trim removed 3 bases at V and 3 bases at J, leaving 9 bases unmatched. CDR3 bases: TGTGCCAGCAGTTTTGGGGACAGGGATGGGAACTACGAGCAGTACTTC. Its translation is CASSFGDRDGNYEQYF.

The count of this clone is one. J is TRBJ2-7 and V is TRBV30; D not resolved. Germline-derived CDR1 and CDR2 are GTSNPN and SVGIG (reference sequence). The V end was cut by 2 bases, the J end by 2 bases, with 16 bases between. This CDR3 spans 15 amino acids. The CDR3 is CAWSFAQRLAYEQYF. In DNA form, the CDR3 reads TGTGCCTGGAGTTTCGCACAGCGCTTAGCCTACGAGCAGTACTTC. Drawing the rest from reference TRBV30 and TRBJ2-7, the complete variable domain is SQTIHQWPATLVQPVGSPLSLECTVEGTSNPNLYWYRQAAGRGLQLLFYSVGIGQISSEVPQNLSASRPQDRQFILSSKKLLLSDSGFYLCAWSFAQRLAYEQYFGPGTRLTVT.

The rearrangement uses TRBV4-1 and TRBJ1-4; TRBD1 might be the D (5 bases). CDR1 is MGHRA, CDR2 YSYEKL, per germline. CDR3 length equals 16 residues. The ends were cut back, 3 bases at V and 1 base at J, with 12 bases in the middle. The CDR3 region is CASSQPPGITNEKLFF. The CDR3 DNA follows: TGCGCCAGCAGCCAGCCACCAGGGATAACTAATGAAAAACTGTTTTTT.

The chain links TRBV29-1 to TRBJ2-7; 11 bases fit TRBD1. The CDR3 runs to 14 residues. Unmatched junction bases numbered 9, after V lost 6 bases and J lost 5 bases. CDR1 SQVTM and CDR2 ANQGSEA come from the germline V gene. Here the CDR3 DNA reads TGCAGCGTACGTCCGGGACAGGGGGTCAACGAGCAGTACTTC. As protein: CSVRPGQGVNEQYF.

This chain joins TRBV12-3 or TRBV12-4 and TRBJ1-6; D uncertain. The V end lost 1 base, the J end lost 8 bases, and 6 bases lay between the germline ends. This CDR3 has 13 amino acids. The CDR3: CASSLVGDSPLHF. The CDR3 region has the DNA TGTGCCAGCAGTTTAGTCGGGGATTCACCCCTCCACTTT.

This rearrangement joins TRBV18 to TRBJ2-1; the match to TRBD2 covers 7 bases. The V and J ends lost 3 bases and 4 bases, in that order; junction bases with no gene match: 6. CDR1 is KGHSH and CDR2 is LQKENI in the germline V gene. CDR3 length: 15 amino acids. CDR3 in DNA: TGTGCCAGCTCACCGGGCGGGAGTTCTTACAATGAGCAGTTCTTC. Translated: CASSPGGSSYNEQFF.

V is TRBV4-1 and J is TRBJ2-7; TRBD2 agrees at 12 bases. The CDR3 runs to 18 residues. V trimming: 3 bases; J trimming: 2 bases; junction bases outside the gene matches: 11. Germline-derived CDR1 and CDR2 are MGHRA and YSYEKL. CDR3 region: CASSHLKTSGGPTYEQYF. CDR3 nucleotide sequence: TGCGCCAGCAGCCACCTAAAGACTAGCGGGGGCCCGACCTACGAGCAGTACTTC.

The gene calls are TRBV5-1 and TRBJ1-6, with TRBD1 matching over 8 bases. Germline V gene sequence: CDR1 SGHRS, CDR2 YFSETQ. The CDR3 runs 14 residues. Losses at the gene ends were 3 bases for V and 7 bases for J; bases not matched to a gene: 3. CDR3 in amino acids: CASSSDRGNSPLHF. The DNA of the CDR3 is TGCGCCAGCAGCTCCGACAGGGGAAATTCACCCCTCCACTTT.

The chain couples TRBV6-6 to TRBJ1-3; a weak D match, TRBD1 (5 bases). Trimming left V 0 bases short and J 6 bases short, with 9 bases between. The CDR3 has 14 residues. Germline V lookup: CDR1 MNHNY, CDR2 SVGAGI (reference sequence). In DNA form, the CDR3 reads TGTGCCAGCAGTTACTCGGGGCCCCCAAACACCATATATTTT. It translates to CASSYSGPPNTIYF.

The J gene is TRBJ1-1, the V gene TRBV3-1 (or the pseudogene TRBV3-2); 7 bases match TRBD1. This CDR3 is 14 amino acids long. The J segment lost 2 bases and the V segment lost 2 bases, leaving 2 bases of the junction unmatched. Germline V gene data show CDR1 as LGHDT and CDR2 as YNNKEL (reference sequence). The CDR3 coding sequence is TGTGCCAGCAGCCAAACAGGGGTCAACACTGAAGCTTTCTTT. It is translated as CASSQTGVNTEAFF.

In this sample, this clone turned up a few times. The rearrangement joins TRBV2 to TRBJ1-4, with D maybe TRBD1 (5 bases). The CDR3 is made up of 12 amino acids. V gave up 8 bases and J gave up 10 bases, with 14 bases separating them. Germline V lookup: CDR1 SNHLY, CDR2 FYNNEI. CDR3 nucleotide sequence: TGTGCCAGCCTGCTCGGGGCAGGAAAACTGTTTTTT. It yields the protein CASLLGAGKLFF. The full variable domain, rest sourced from reference TRBV2 and TRBJ1-4, is EPEVTQTPSHQVTQMGQEVILRCVPISNHLYFYWYRQILGQKVEFLVSFYNNEISEKSEIFDDQFSVERPDGSNFTLKIRSTKLEDSAMYFCASLLGAGKLFFGSGTQLSVL.